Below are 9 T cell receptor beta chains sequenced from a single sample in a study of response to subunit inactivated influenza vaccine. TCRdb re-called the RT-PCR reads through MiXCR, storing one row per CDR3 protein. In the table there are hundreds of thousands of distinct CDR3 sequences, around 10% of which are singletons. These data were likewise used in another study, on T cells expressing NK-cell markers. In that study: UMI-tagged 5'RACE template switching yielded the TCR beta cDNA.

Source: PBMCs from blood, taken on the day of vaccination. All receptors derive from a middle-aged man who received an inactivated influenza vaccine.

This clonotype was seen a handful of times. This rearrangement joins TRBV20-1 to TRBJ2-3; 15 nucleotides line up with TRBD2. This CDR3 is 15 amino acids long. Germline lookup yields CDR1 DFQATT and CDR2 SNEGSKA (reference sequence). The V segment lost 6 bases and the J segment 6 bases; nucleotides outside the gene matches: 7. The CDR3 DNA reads TGCAGTGCAGAAGTAGGGACTAGCGGGAGGGATACGCAGTATTTT. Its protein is CSAEVGTSGRDTQYF.

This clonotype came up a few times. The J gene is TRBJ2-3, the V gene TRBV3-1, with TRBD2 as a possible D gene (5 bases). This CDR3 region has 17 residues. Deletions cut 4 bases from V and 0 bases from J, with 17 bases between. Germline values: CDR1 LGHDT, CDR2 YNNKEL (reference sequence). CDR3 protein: CASSPTPQRSSTDTQYF. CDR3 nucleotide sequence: TGTGCCAGCAGCCCCACCCCCCAGCGGTCAAGCACAGATACGCAGTATTTT.

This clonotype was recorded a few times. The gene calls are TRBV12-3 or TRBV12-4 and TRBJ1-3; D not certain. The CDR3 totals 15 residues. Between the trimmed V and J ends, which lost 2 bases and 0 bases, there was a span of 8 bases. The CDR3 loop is CASSLNWGSGNTIYF. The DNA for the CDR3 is TGTGCCAGCAGTTTAAACTGGGGCTCTGGAAACACCATATATTTT.

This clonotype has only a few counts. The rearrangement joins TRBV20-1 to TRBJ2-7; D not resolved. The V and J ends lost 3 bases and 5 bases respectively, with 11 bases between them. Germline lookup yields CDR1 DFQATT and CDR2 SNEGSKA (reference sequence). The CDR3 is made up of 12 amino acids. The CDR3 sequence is CSASYRVDEQYF. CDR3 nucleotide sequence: TGCAGTGCTAGTTATAGGGTTGACGAGCAGTACTTC.

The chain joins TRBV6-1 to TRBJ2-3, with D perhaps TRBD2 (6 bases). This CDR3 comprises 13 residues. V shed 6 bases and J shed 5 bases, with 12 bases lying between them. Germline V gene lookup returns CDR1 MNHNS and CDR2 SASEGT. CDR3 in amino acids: CASSHTGVDTQYF. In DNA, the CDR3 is TGTGCCAGCAGCCACACGGGGGTAGATACGCAGTATTTT.

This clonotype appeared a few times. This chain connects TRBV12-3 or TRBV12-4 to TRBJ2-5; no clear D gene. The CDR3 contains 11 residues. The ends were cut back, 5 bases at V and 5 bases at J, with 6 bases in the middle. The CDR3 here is CASSKAETQYF. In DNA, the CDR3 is TGTGCCAGCAGTAAAGCGGAGACCCAGTACTTC.

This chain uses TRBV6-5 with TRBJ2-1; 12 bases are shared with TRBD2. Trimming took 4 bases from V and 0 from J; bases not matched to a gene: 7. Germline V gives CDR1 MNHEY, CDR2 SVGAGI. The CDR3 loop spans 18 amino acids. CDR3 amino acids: CASSSLAGGLSSYNEQFF. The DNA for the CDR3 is TGTGCCAGCAGTTCACTAGCGGGGGGCCTCAGCTCCTACAATGAGCAGTTCTTC.

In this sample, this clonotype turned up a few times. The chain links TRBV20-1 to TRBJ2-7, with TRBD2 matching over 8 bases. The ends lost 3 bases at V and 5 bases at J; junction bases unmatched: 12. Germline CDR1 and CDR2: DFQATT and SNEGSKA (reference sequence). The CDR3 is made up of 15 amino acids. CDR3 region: CSARGAGGELDEQYF. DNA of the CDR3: TGCAGTGCTAGGGGGGCGGGAGGTGAACTCGACGAGCAGTACTTC.

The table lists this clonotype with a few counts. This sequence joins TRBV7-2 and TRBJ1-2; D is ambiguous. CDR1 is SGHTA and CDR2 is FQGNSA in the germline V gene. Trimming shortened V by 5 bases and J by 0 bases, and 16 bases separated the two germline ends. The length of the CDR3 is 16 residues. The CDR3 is CASSEWTGIANYGYTF. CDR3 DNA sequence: TGTGCCAGCAGCGAATGGACGGGAATAGCTAACTATGGCTACACCTTC. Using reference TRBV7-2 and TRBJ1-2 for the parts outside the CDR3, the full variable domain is GAGVSQSPSNKVTEKGKDVELRCDPISGHTALYWYRQSLGQGLEFLIYFQGNSAPDKSGLPSDRFSAERTGGSVSTLTIQRTQQEDSAVYLCASSEWTGIANYGYTFGSGTRLTVV.